The clone carrying this T cell receptor (beta chain) was found many times. Its matching antigen is unknown. Deletions cut 3 bases from V and 8 bases from J, with 13 bases between. Germline assignment: CDR1 LNHDA and CDR2 SQIVND (reference sequence). CDR3 length: 13 residues. The data were taken from a study of molecular identifiers for immune sequencing clone quantification. Whole-study findings and limits: In cases of identical TCR molecules sharing a barcode, highly expanded clone sizes could be underestimated.

Investigators produced naive CD8 libraries from about 21,000 to 970,000 sorted cells, drawing on 10%, 30% or 50% RNA. TCRdb ran MiXCR on the PCR reads and lists one entry per CDR3 protein. Among approximately 500,000 distinct CDR3 sequences, roughly 26% were seen once, and the ten largest hold over 0.6%. This TCR derives from a human donor in good health. Some libraries in this study had Jurkat cell RNA spiked in. The sequencing input was naive CD8+ T cells from blood, with Jurkat cell RNA spiked in. The sample's subset: FACS-sorted CD8+CD4-CCR7+CD45RA+ naive T cells. The chain links TRBV19 to TRBJ1-1; D not resolved. The CDR3 DNA reads TGTGCCAGTAGTATTGTGTTATCGAGAGAAGCTTTCTTT. It translates to CASSIVLSREAFF.